These 21 T cell receptor beta chains came from one sample sequenced in a study of T-cell memory formation after mild COVID-19. TCRdb recomputed calls from the 5' RACE reads with MiXCR, one row per CDR3 protein. Here the sample spans roughly 190,000 distinct CDR3 sequences, 10% to 13% being singletons. The source material was PBMCs or a T cell subset sorted from them (not recorded which). These receptors all stem from a man younger than 35 who had mild COVID-19 (a few samples of this study predate the infection). Cell type and time point are not known.

This clonotype has a handful of counts. The rearrangement uses TRBV7-8 and TRBJ2-7, with D possibly TRBD2 on 6 matching bases. The V gene's germline CDR1 is SGHVS and CDR2 FQNEAQ. CDR3 length equals 13 residues. Trimming stripped 1 base from V and 7 bases from J, with 11 bases between. The CDR3 DNA is TGTGCCAGCAGCTTAGAGGCGGAGGGAGAGCAGTACGTC. It specifies CASSLEAEGEQYV.

The chain is built from TRBV7-2 and TRBJ2-3; D ambiguous. V lost 1 base and J 6 bases, leaving 14 bases between the germline ends. Germline CDR1 is SGHTA and CDR2 is FQGNSA. The CDR3 has 15 residues. The CDR3 is CASSLEGLNRDTQYF. The DNA of the CDR3 is TGTGCCAGCAGCTTAGAAGGCCTGAACCGGGATACGCAGTATTTT.

This clonotype was detected only a few times. This chain joins TRBV12-3 or TRBV12-4 and TRBJ2-1; D gene unclear. Between the trimmed V and J ends, which lost 3 bases and 15 bases, there was a span of 18 bases. The CDR3 loop spans 13 amino acids. The CDR3 protein is CASSFRQEPRPFF. For the CDR3, the DNA is TGTGCCAGCAGTTTTAGGCAGGAGCCGCGTCCGTTCTTC.

This clonotype was counted a few times. The chain couples TRBV11-2 to TRBJ1-6; D gene unclear. This CDR3 region has 11 residues. Per germline, CDR1 SGHAT and CDR2 FQNNGV. V gave up 4 bases and J gave up 14 bases, with 9 bases separating them. CDR3 region: CASSSDISLHF. The CDR3 bases are TGTGCCAGCAGCTCCGACATCTCCCTCCACTTT.

V is TRBV5-1 and J is TRBJ1-1, with D unclear. The germline CDR1 and CDR2 sequences are SGHRS and YFSETQ. CDR3 length equals 13 residues. V lost 6 bases to trimming and J lost 3 bases, with 12 bases between them. The CDR3 DNA follows: TGCGCCAGCATCGAGGACGGGGACACTGAAGCTTTCTTT. Translation: CASIEDGDTEAFF. Full variable domain (remainder filled in from reference TRBV5-1 and TRBJ1-1): KAGVTQTPRYLIKTRGQQVTLSCSPISGHRSVSWYQQTPGQGLQFLFEYFSETQRNKGNFPGRFSGRQFSNSRSEMNVSTLELGDSALYLCASIEDGDTEAFFGQGTRLTVV.

The chain uses TRBV7-9 and TRBJ2-3, with TRBD2 matching over 15 bases. Germline CDR1 and CDR2: SEHNR and FQNEAQ (reference sequence). The V segment lost 4 bases and the J segment 3 bases; nucleotides outside the gene matches: 8. The CDR3 totals 18 residues. CDR3 nucleotides: TGTGCCAGCAGCTACGGACTAGCGGGGGGGCCTTCAACAGATACGCAGTATTTT. Amino acid sequence: CASSYGLAGGPSTDTQYF. Using reference TRBV7-9 and TRBJ2-3 for the parts outside the CDR3, the full variable domain is DTGVSQNPRHKITKRGQNVTFRCDPISEHNRLYWYRQTLGQGPEFLTYFQNEAQLEKSRLLSDRFSAERPKGSFSTLEIQRTEQGDSAMYLCASSYGLAGGPSTDTQYFGPGTRLTVL.

This chain links TRBV10-3 with TRBJ1-2; TRBD1 aligns across 8 bases. Trimming at V came to 3 bases and at J to 2 bases, leaving 8 bases not matched to a gene. This CDR3 is 16 amino acids long. In germline, CDR1 is ENHRY, CDR2 SYGVKD. The CDR3 is CAISDIPGQANYGYTF. CDR3 bases: TGTGCCATCAGTGATATACCGGGACAGGCAAACTATGGCTACACCTTC.

In its sample, this clonotype was seen once. The chain joins TRBV7-2 to TRBJ2-5; a weak D match, TRBD2 (7 bases). There are 16 residues in the CDR3. Trimming cost V 6 bases and J 5 bases, with 22 bases left between them. Germline V lookup: CDR1 SGHTA, CDR2 FQGNSA. The DNA of the CDR3 is TGTGCCAGCAGTCGCGACTCGCGGGGGCCCGGGGAGACCCAGTACTTC. It yields the protein CASSRDSRGPGETQYF.

In its sample, this clonotype was seen a few times. The chain employs TRBV12-3 or TRBV12-4 and TRBJ2-1; TRBD1 agrees at 9 bases. The trim removed 5 bases at V and 5 bases at J, leaving 7 bases unmatched. The CDR3 runs to 15 residues. DNA for the CDR3: TGTGCCAGCAGTATATGGACAGGGGCGGACAATGAGCAGTTCTTC. Residues: CASSIWTGADNEQFF.

This chain uses TRBV4-3 with TRBJ2-5; 8 nucleotides align to TRBD2. V lost 3 bases to trimming and J lost 8 bases; unmatched junction nucleotides: 8. Germline assignment: CDR1 LGHNA and CDR2 YSLEER. This CDR3 is built from 14 residues. CDR3 sequence: CASSQSESGGTQYF. CDR3 nucleotide sequence: TGCGCCAGCAGCCAGTCGGAGAGCGGGGGTACCCAGTACTTC.

This rearrangement joins TRBV7-8 to TRBJ2-7; no definite D call. V gave up 1 base and J gave up 1 base, with 14 bases separating them. Looked up from germline, CDR1 is SGHVS and CDR2 is FQNEAQ. CDR3 length: 16 amino acids. CDR3 nucleotide sequence: TGTGCCAGCAGCTTAGGGGTCAGTGATCCTTCCTACGAGCAGTACGTC. It specifies CASSLGVSDPSYEQYV.

The rearrangement joins TRBV5-5 to TRBJ1-4; D unclear. Germline V lookup: CDR1 SGHKS, CDR2 YYEKEE (reference sequence). CDR3 length: 16 amino acids. The V gene lost 4 bases and the J gene lost 0 bases, with 13 bases spanning the gap. In nucleotides, the CDR3 is TGTGCCAGCAGCGAAACATATTTCGCAACTAATGAAAAACTGTTTTTT. Residues: CASSETYFATNEKLFF.

The table lists this clonotype with a few counts. The rearrangement uses TRBV7-3 and TRBJ2-3, with a weak D call TRBD2 (6 bases). The ends were cut back, 5 bases at V and 0 bases at J, with 15 bases in the middle. CDR1 is SGHTA and CDR2 is FQGTGA in the germline V gene. The CDR3 runs 16 residues. CDR3 coding DNA: TGTGCCAGCAGCCCAGCCGGCGGGACTAGCACAGATACGCAGTATTTT. Encoded protein: CASSPAGGTSTDTQYF.

The chain couples TRBV6-5 to TRBJ1-2; TRBD1 is a possible D gene (5 bases). V shed 5 bases and J shed 8 bases, with 15 bases lying between them. Germline lookup yields CDR1 MNHEY and CDR2 SVGAGI. The CDR3 covers 13 residues. The CDR3 protein is CASSQWGGSGYTF. CDR3 in DNA: TGTGCCAGCAGTCAGTGGGGGGGGTCAGGCTACACCTTC.

This clonotype was observed a handful of times. The V and J genes are TRBV3-1 and TRBJ1-2; tentatively, D is TRBD1 (6 bases). Germline V CDR1 and CDR2: LGHDT, YNNKEL (reference sequence). This CDR3 region has 14 residues. V dropped 3 bases and J dropped 3 bases, with 11 bases sitting between them. The CDR3 DNA follows: TGTGCCAGCAGCCAGGCACAGGGCGACTATGGCTACACCTTC. This codes for CASSQAQGDYGYTF.

This clonotype was detected many times. The chain recombines TRBV4-3 with TRBJ1-6; D not certain. Trimming took 0 bases from V and 5 from J, leaving 8 bases between them. This CDR3 region has 15 residues. Germline V gene sequence: CDR1 LGHNA, CDR2 YSLEER. Here the CDR3 reads CASSQETADNSPLHF. The CDR3 region has the DNA TGCGCCAGCAGCCAAGAAACGGCAGATAATTCACCCCTCCACTTT.

The chain is built from TRBV12-3 or TRBV12-4 and TRBJ2-7, with D uncertain. This CDR3 is 13 amino acids long. Trimming stripped 3 bases from V and 2 bases from J, with 8 bases between. The CDR3 nucleotides are TGTGCCAGCAGTTTGCACGGTACCTACGAGCAGTACTTC. Its translation: CASSLHGTYEQYF.

The chain combines TRBV5-1 with TRBJ2-1, with 9 bases lining up with TRBD1. The ends lost 4 bases at V and 6 bases at J; junction bases unmatched: 5. The germline V gene encodes CDR1 SGHRS and CDR2 YFSETQ. This CDR3 is 14 amino acids long. CDR3 DNA: TGCGCCAGCAGCACACAGGGGGCGTCCAATGAGCAGTTCTTC. This gives the protein CASSTQGASNEQFF.

There are a few counts of this clonotype. The gene calls are TRBV4-3 and TRBJ1-1, with D unresolved. The CDR3 extends over 16 amino acids. The germline V gene encodes CDR1 LGHNA and CDR2 YSLEER. V shed 3 bases and J shed 4 bases, with 18 bases lying between them. This CDR3 is CASSQRRPAPGTEAFF. The CDR3 nucleotides are TGCGCCAGCAGCCAGCGCCGTCCGGCCCCAGGCACTGAAGCTTTCTTT.

J is TRBJ2-5 and V is TRBV4-1; D perhaps matches TRBD2 (5 bases). The CDR3 is made up of 14 amino acids. V was pared by 1 base and J by 3 bases, with 9 bases between. CDR1 and CDR2 (germline): MGHRA, YSYEKL. The CDR3 sequence: CASSQGQREETQYF. CDR3 DNA sequence: TGCGCCAGCAGCCAAGGGCAGAGGGAAGAGACCCAGTACTTC.

This clonotype was seen a handful of times. The genes are TRBV29-1 and TRBJ2-5; D unresolved. The CDR3 contains 13 residues. Germline CDR1 reads SQVTM; CDR2 reads ANQGSEA. V lost 7 bases and J 13 bases, leaving 25 bases between the germline ends. CDR3 DNA sequence: TGCAGCGCCGGAGCTTCTAGGGCGAGCATAGGGTACTTC. It encodes CSAGASRASIGYF. The entire variable domain, with the rest obtained from reference TRBV29-1 and TRBJ2-5, is as follows: SAVISQKPSRDICQRGTSLTIQCQVDSQVTMMFWYRQQPGQSLTLIATANQGSEATYESGFVIDKFPISRPNLTFSTLTVSNMSPEDSSIYLCSAGASRASIGYFGPGTRLLVL.